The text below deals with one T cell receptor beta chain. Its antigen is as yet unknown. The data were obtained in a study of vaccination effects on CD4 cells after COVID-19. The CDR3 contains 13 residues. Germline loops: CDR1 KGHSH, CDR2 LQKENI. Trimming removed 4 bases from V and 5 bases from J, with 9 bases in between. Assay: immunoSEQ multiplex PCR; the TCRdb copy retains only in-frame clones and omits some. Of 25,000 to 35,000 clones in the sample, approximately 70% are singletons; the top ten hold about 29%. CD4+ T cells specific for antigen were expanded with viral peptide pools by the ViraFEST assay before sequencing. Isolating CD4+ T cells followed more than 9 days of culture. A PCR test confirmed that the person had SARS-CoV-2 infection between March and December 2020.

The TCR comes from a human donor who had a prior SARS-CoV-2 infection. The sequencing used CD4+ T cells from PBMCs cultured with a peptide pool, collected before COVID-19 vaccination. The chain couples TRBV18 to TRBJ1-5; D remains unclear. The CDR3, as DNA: TGTGCCAGCTCACGACTCGAGGATCAGCCCCAGCATTTT. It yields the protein CASSRLEDQPQHF.